The 11 T cell receptor beta chains in this list originate from one sample, sequenced in a study of blood T cell repertoires in COVID-19. The protocol was immunoSEQ multiplex PCR, while the TCRdb copy is restricted to in-frame clones and leaves out a portion. The sample holds about 270,000 clones, about 87% seen once. The sample taken for sequencing was PBMCs or T cells enriched from blood (not recorded which). The receptors here all came from a woman aged 25 to 39 with acute COVID-19.

This chain links TRBV15 with TRBJ2-7, with a tentative D call TRBD2 (5 bases). Deletions cut 4 bases from V and 5 bases from J, with 15 bases between. The CDR3 extends over 14 amino acids. The germline CDR1 and CDR2 sequences are LNHNV and YYDKDF (reference sequence). In DNA, the CDR3 is TGTGCCACCAGCACCGGCTCCGGGGTCCACGAGCAGTACTTC. Translated, it gives CATSTGSGVHEQYF.

The chain employs TRBV5-5 and TRBJ2-1; TRBD2 aligns across 12 bases. The CDR3 extends over 18 amino acids. The V segment lost 9 bases and the J segment 4 bases; nucleotides outside the gene matches: 17. CDR1 SGHKS and CDR2 YYEKEE come from the germline V gene (reference sequence). The CDR3 loop reads CATGQLAGGSTLYNEQFF. CDR3 DNA sequence: TGTGCCACGGGGCAACTAGCGGGAGGCTCTACCTTGTACAATGAGCAGTTCTTC.

The chain carries TRBV13 and TRBJ1-4, with a tentative D call TRBD1 (5 bases). Trimming stripped 3 bases from V and 3 bases from J, with 23 bases between. This CDR3 has 19 amino acids. Germline values: CDR1 PRHDT, CDR2 FYEKMQ (reference sequence). CDR3 loop: CASSLTIGTPLGPNEKLFF. The CDR3 bases are TGTGCCAGCAGCTTGACTATAGGGACTCCCCTGGGCCCTAATGAAAAACTGTTTTTT.

The chain employs TRBV3-1 (or the pseudogene TRBV3-2) and TRBJ1-1; TRBD1 is a possible D gene (6 bases). Germline V gene data show CDR1 as LGHDT and CDR2 as YNNKEL (reference sequence). There are 14 residues in the CDR3. V shed 4 bases and J shed 4 bases, with 13 bases lying between them. The CDR3 nucleotides read TGTGCCAGCAGCCTTAACAGGGAGTTCACTGAAGCTTTCTTT. This codes for CASSLNREFTEAFF.

The chain uses TRBV2 and TRBJ1-2, with 8 bases aligning to TRBD1. Trimming took 7 bases from V and 4 from J; bases not matched to a gene: 8. Germline V gives CDR1 SNHLY, CDR2 FYNNEI. There are 14 residues in the CDR3. The chain's CDR3 is CASKQGAFGYGYTF. The DNA of the CDR3 is TGTGCCAGCAAGCAGGGGGCATTTGGCTATGGCTACACCTTC.

Relative to its sample, this clone is medium-sized (0.01 to 0.1%). The chain is built from TRBV4-2 and TRBJ2-3, with 12 bases fitting TRBD2. The CDR3 spans 17 residues. With 0 bases clipped from V and 4 bases from J, the junction kept 5 bases outside the gene matches. Germline CDR1 LGHNA, CDR2 YNFKEQ. The CDR3 protein is CASSQEPTSGSADTQYF. DNA of the CDR3: TGTGCCAGCAGCCAAGAACCGACTAGCGGGAGTGCAGATACGCAGTATTTT.

This chain links TRBV2 with TRBJ2-1, with unresolved D. There are 15 residues in the CDR3. Germline lookup yields CDR1 SNHLY and CDR2 FYNNEI. Trimming took 7 bases from V and 0 from J, leaving 13 bases between them. The CDR3 DNA sequence: TGTGCCAGCACCCTCGGCGGAAGCTCCTACAATGAGCAGTTCTTC. Its protein product is CASTLGGSSYNEQFF. The whole variable domain, filled in from reference TRBV2 and TRBJ2-1, reads EPEVTQTPSHQVTQMGQEVILRCVPISNHLYFYWYRQILGQKVEFLVSFYNNEISEKSEIFDDQFSVERPDGSNFTLKIRSTKLEDSAMYFCASTLGGSSYNEQFFGPGTRLTVL.

Worth noting for this clone: Different DNA sequences within this sample yield the same CDR3. The V call is TRBV6-4, the J call TRBJ2-1; D is possibly TRBD2 (6 bases). V was cut by 0 bases and J by 0 bases, with 6 bases left in between. CDR1 is MRHNA, CDR2 SNTAGT, per germline. The CDR3 has 15 residues. In DNA, the CDR3 is TGTGCCAGCAGTGACTCTAGCGGCTCCTACAATGAGCAGTTCTTC. This translates into CASSDSSGSYNEQFF.

The chain employs TRBV5-1 and TRBJ2-3; 8 positions agree with TRBD2. Germline trimming cut 2 bases from V and 2 bases from J; bases unmatched to any gene: 7. The CDR3 runs to 16 residues. In germline, CDR1 is SGHRS, CDR2 YFSETQ. This CDR3 reads CASSLSAGDYTDTQYF. DNA of the CDR3: TGCGCCAGCAGCTTATCAGCGGGAGACTACACAGATACGCAGTATTTT.

This chain uses TRBV6-2 or TRBV6-3 with TRBJ2-2; 12 bases fit TRBD2. The CDR3 extends over 15 amino acids. Germline V gives CDR1 MNHEY, CDR2 SVGEGT. Unmatched junction bases numbered 6, after V lost 0 bases and J lost 13 bases. The CDR3 here is CASSYSMELAGGLFF. The CDR3 coding sequence is TGTGCCAGCAGTTACTCGATGGAACTAGCGGGAGGGCTGTTTTTT.

V is TRBV7-2 and J is TRBJ2-1; 9 bases agree with TRBD2. Unmatched junction bases numbered 6, after V lost 1 base and J lost 5 bases. The CDR3 has 16 residues. Germline CDR1 and CDR2: SGHTA and FQGNSA. CDR3 DNA: TGTGCCAGCAGCTTAGACATAGCGGGAGTTAACAATGAGCAGTTCTTC. It translates to CASSLDIAGVNNEQFF.